The source of this T cell receptor (beta chain) is a study of identical twins (dated by TCRdb to about 2016). Regarding the complete study: The study deep-sequenced TCR alpha and beta repertoires from monozygotic twins, unrelated adults of various ages and cord blood to test whether fetal clonotypes persist. Replicate twin experiments were performed at different times using different library preparation protocols to rule out contamination.

This clonotype was counted ten times or more. This receptor's antigen is unknown. No much larger clonotype is one base removed from it; base qualities were not supplied. Only healthy Caucasian donors were included. The twin cohort comprised three pairs of female monozygotic twins, all aged roughly 18 to 29 years. Positive isolation kits from Invitrogen were used to isolate CD4+ and CD8+ T cell populations. Study-level results and caveats: Abundant cord blood beta clonotypes carried fewer insertions; young adult naive repertoires showed a weaker similar trend, while memory repertoires showed none. Because the same donors could not be followed over many years, conclusions were based on cross-sectional statistical analysis. In monozygotic twins, out-of-frame TCR alpha sharing was systematically underestimated by recombination models, although the models agreed with sharing between unrelated individuals. Compared with coincidental sharing between unrelated individuals, an excess of low generation-probability sequences was observed among out-of-frame TCR alpha sequences shared between twins. A weaker excess of twin sharing was found in beta out-of-frame sequences because the signal-to-noise ratio was lowered by fewer shared sequences. Invariant T cells such as MAIT and iNKT could partly confound zero-insertion analyses, though diverse VJ usage argued against this for most clonotypes.

Preparation of the library involved 5' RACE. Instrument used: Illumina HiSeq 2000. Template switching introduced a universal primer binding site; the final cDNA contained a unique molecular identifier, enabling accurate counting of TCR cDNA molecules. Specific primers in the conserved constant-segment region were used to synthesize first-strand cDNA for TCR alpha and beta chains. To control for contamination, every cDNA library carried two barcodes: a SMART-Mk sample barcode plus Illumina barcodes. TruSeq adapter sequences and Illumina sample barcodes were added in two successive PCR steps. The TCR alpha and beta cDNA libraries were sequenced on the Illumina HiSeq platform using custom primers. The original pipeline was this. Raw reads were processed with MiGEC to extract unique molecular identifiers, and MiXCR was used to determine CDR3 positions. For each individual, recombination models were inferred using an EM algorithm with the repgenHMM and IGoR tools. Shared clonotypes were analyzed with the tcR package in R, and sharing was normalized by the product of cloneset sizes. Out-of-frame nonproductive sequences were analyzed to study raw recombination free of thymic and clonal selection effects. TCRdb redid the processing of the public reads, applying fastp at Q25 and MiXCR, and retained in-frame beta chains. Each CDR3 protein gets just one entry, which takes the most common genes and DNA from the rows behind it. These V and J calls are TCRdb output, not the study's own analysis. This sample comprises 250,000 or so distinct CDR3 sequences, approximately 7.8% of them detected only once. 5.4% of the sample rests with the top ten.

From a lookup of the germline V gene (reference sequence), CDR1 and CDR2 are DFQATT and SNEGSKA. The CDR3 runs 12 residues from the cysteine to the valine. Only the CDR3 DNA stays, 36 bases, in frame from base 1. V lost 2 bases and J lost 7 bases, and the count of bases not matched to a germline gene is 4. Separately, the same data were catalogued under a study of yellow fever vaccine responses in identical twins. The second study's paper adds: According to the authors, the vaccine-induced T cell response in identical twins seemed to be partly convergent and partly specific to each individual. In identical twins, the study followed T cell clones that responded to the vaccine with precision.

The chain was built from TRBV20-1 and TRBJ2-7; 8 bases in the junction line up with TRBD1. The receptor's source is a woman aged 18-29 years in good health. Sequenced material: CD8+ T cells sorted from blood. The CDR3 in this case is CSARMRQGEQYV. The DNA sequence is TGCAGTGCTAGAATGCGACAGGGGGAGCAGTACGTC.